This TCR beta chain came from a study of blood T cells in healthy people across ages. Whole-study context: Roughly one uniquely barcoded beta molecule per two T cells was captured. Study-level points and caveats: There was a strong correlation between TCR beta diversity and naive T cell percentage. Long-lived donors had more naive CD4+ cells and higher diversity than aged donors.

This clonotype was detected only a few times. Its antigen is as yet unknown. V lost 5 bases, J lost 8 bases, and 15 bases lay in between. This CDR3 region has 13 residues. Germline-derived CDR1 and CDR2 are SEHNR and FQNEAQ (reference sequence). Sample-barcoded 5' priming and a J-beta primer mix drove a second PCR of about 6 to 11 cycles. Each TCR beta cDNA got a 12-nucleotide random molecular identifier. One entry per CDR3 protein results from TCRdb running MiXCR on the 5' RACE reads. This sample has 1,500,000 or so distinct CDR3 sequences, with almost 60% found just once. The source is a man aged 18 to 30 in good health. The chain is built from TRBV7-9 and TRBJ1-2; D is unclear. The sequencing sample was made of blood. CDR3 sequence: CASSDRGRRGYTF. The DNA for the CDR3 is TGTGCCAGCAGCGACCGCGGGCGGCGGGGCTACACCTTC.